This passage covers 9 T cell receptor beta chains from one sample sequenced in a study of radiotherapy plus CTLA-4 blockade in lung cancer. Using immunoSEQ multiplex PCR, the repertoire was profiled, and TCRdb retains in-frame clones only, with some absent. The repertoire holds about 70,000 clones, with around 77% as singletons. Sequenced here: peripheral blood, sampled from a patient treated with radiotherapy plus ipilimumab. The receptors here all came from a human donor with non-small cell lung cancer whose response to radiotherapy plus ipilimumab could not be evaluated. Some clones in this sample may be carry-over from other donors' samples.

This sequence joins TRBV5-1 and TRBJ1-2; TRBD1 might be the D (6 bases). Germline CDR1 and CDR2: SGHRS and YFSETQ. The CDR3 length is 14 residues. V was trimmed by 1 base and J by 5 bases, leaving 12 bases between them. CDR3 residues: CASSLNREGYGYTF. In DNA form, the CDR3 reads TGCGCCAGCAGCTTGAACAGGGAAGGGTATGGCTACACCTTC.

This chain links TRBV6-6 with TRBJ2-1; TRBD2 aligns across 10 bases. The CDR3 length is 14 residues. With V trimmed by 6 bases and J by 7 bases, 6 bases remained unmatched. Germline loops: CDR1 MNHNY, CDR2 SVGAGI (reference sequence). The CDR3 region is CASSQSGGANEQFF. The CDR3 region has the DNA TGTGCCAGCAGCCAAAGCGGGGGGGCGAATGAGCAGTTCTTC.

The chain employs TRBV6-1 and TRBJ1-2; TRBD1 matches 9 bases. Trimming at V came to 2 bases and at J to 10 bases, leaving 8 bases not matched to a gene. This CDR3 comprises 14 residues. The V gene's germline CDR1 is MNHNS and CDR2 SASEGT. The CDR3 is CASSEPGTGFDYTF. CDR3 DNA: TGTGCCAGCAGTGAACCCGGGACAGGGTTCGACTACACCTTC.

CDR3 sequence reads: CASSTGGSNQPQHF. The CDR3 DNA reads as TGTGCCAGCAGTACGGGGGGAAGCAATCAGCCCCAGCATTTT. V and J are TRBV27 and TRBJ1-5; tentative D call: TRBD1 (5 bases). The CDR3 loop spans 14 amino acids. CDR1 is MNHEY, CDR2 SMNVEV, per germline (reference sequence). Trimming pared 5 bases from V and 1 base from J, leaving 9 bases between.

The chain uses TRBV27 and TRBJ1-5; the D is unclear. From germline, CDR1 is MNHEY and CDR2 SMNVEV (reference sequence). The CDR3 has 14 residues. V lost 3 bases to trimming and J lost 3 bases, with 9 bases between them. In DNA form, the CDR3 reads TGTGCCAGCAGTTTGTTGAACTCCAATCAGCCCCAGCATTTT. Its protein is CASSLLNSNQPQHF.

The chain is built from TRBV9 and TRBJ1-3; a weak D match, TRBD1 (5 bases). This CDR3 spans 13 amino acids. V lost 1 base and J 13 bases, leaving 15 bases between the germline ends. Germline CDR1 reads SGDLS; CDR2 reads YYNGEE. CDR3 residues: CASSVSAGNRIYF. CDR3 bases: TGTGCCAGCAGCGTATCAGCAGGGAACAGGATATATTTT.

A single count supports this clone. V and J are TRBV6-5 and TRBJ2-3; perhaps TRBD2 as D (6 bases). Germline CDR1 reads MNHEY; CDR2 reads SVGAGI. Trimming cost V 6 bases and J 4 bases, with 11 bases left between them. The CDR3 loop spans 13 amino acids. The DNA of the CDR3 is TGTGCCAGCAGCACCGGGACTCCAGATACGCAGTATTTT. Residues: CASSTGTPDTQYF.

This clone has a handful of counts. V usage is TRBV9 and J usage is TRBJ2-7, with 12 bases identical to TRBD1. V shed 4 bases, J shed 8 bases, and the junction held 10 bases outside the gene matches. The CDR3 is 15 amino acids. The germline V gene has CDR1 SGDLS and CDR2 YYNGEE. CDR3 residues: CASSFGTGGEMKQYF. The CDR3 DNA sequence: TGTGCCAGCAGCTTCGGGACAGGGGGCGAGATGAAGCAGTACTTC.

This clone was seen more than once but under ten times. The rearrangement uses TRBV6-5 and TRBJ1-4; D possibly corresponds to TRBD1 (6 bases). Trimming left V 7 bases short and J 7 bases short, with 16 bases between. The CDR3 has 14 residues. In germline, CDR1 is MNHEY, CDR2 SVGAGI. Here the CDR3 reads CASNKGRGGEKLFF. The CDR3 DNA reads as TGTGCCAGCAATAAGGGCAGGGGCGGTGAAAAACTGTTTTTT.